The 20 T cell receptor beta chains below all came from one sample that was sequenced in a study of blood T cells in healthy people across ages. Together with a sample-barcoded 5' primer, a J-beta primer mix was included in a second PCR lasting roughly 6 to 12 cycles. In TCRdb, the 5' RACE reads were re-called with MiXCR into one record per CDR3 protein. In the table there are roughly 830,000 distinct CDR3 sequences, approximately 59% of which are singletons. The sample taken for sequencing was blood. The receptor set was obtained from a young man in good health.

The chain is built from TRBV15 and TRBJ1-2; D call uncertain. The germline gives CDR1 LNHNV, CDR2 YYDKDF (reference sequence). Trimming cost V 0 bases and J 6 bases, with 8 bases left between them. The CDR3 covers 13 residues. The CDR3 nucleotides read TGTGCCACCAGCAGAGATCTAACGGATGGCTACACCTTC. Translated, it gives CATSRDLTDGYTF.

The rearrangement links TRBV29-1 to TRBJ2-1, with D possibly being TRBD1 (6 bases). The tail of the sequence fits TRBJ2-7 better, so the J call may be wrong. The CDR3 runs 14 residues. Germline CDR1 is SQVTM and CDR2 is ANQGSEA. In DNA, the CDR3 is TGCAGCGTACGGGACATCAGCTCCTACAATGAGCAGTACTTC. Translating it yields CSVRDISSYNEQYF.

This chain joins TRBV10-3 and TRBJ2-7; D not certain. This CDR3 comprises 12 residues. V lost 2 bases, J lost 2 bases, and 4 bases lay in between. CDR1 ENHRY and CDR2 SYGVKD come from the germline V gene. The CDR3 nucleotides read TGTGCCATCAGTGAGAGGGCCTACGAGCAGTACTTC. Translating gives CAISERAYEQYF.

The chain has TRBV9 and TRBJ2-1; 11 nucleotides line up with TRBD1. The V gene end was trimmed by 7 bases and the J gene end by 8 bases; junction bases not matched to a gene: 14. The V gene's germline CDR1 is SGDLS and CDR2 YYNGEE. This CDR3 has 16 residues. The chain's CDR3 is CASGAPRDRGSYEQFF. CDR3 sequence (DNA): TGTGCCAGCGGCGCGCCCCGGGACAGGGGGTCCTATGAGCAGTTCTTC.

Concerning this clonotype itself: Germline and junction disagree at one end, which may indicate a read error. The gene calls are TRBV5-1 and TRBJ1-5, with a tentative D call TRBD1 (5 bases). This CDR3 region has 15 residues. The germline gives CDR1 SGHRS, CDR2 YFSETQ. The CDR3 DNA sequence: TGCGCCAGCAGCCCTGGGGCGACTCAAGGCCAGCCCCGGCATTTT. Translated: CASSPGATQGQPRHF.

Many counts were recorded for this clonotype. One end of the junction varies from germline; a read error may be responsible. This sequence joins TRBV7-2 and TRBJ2-7, with D possibly being TRBD1 or TRBD2 (6 bases each). The CDR3 contains 14 residues. CDR1 is SGHTA, CDR2 FQGNSA, per germline. The chain's CDR3 is CASSLATGSYEQYF. Here the CDR3 DNA reads TGCGCCAGCAGCCTAGCGACAGGCTCCTACGAGCAGTACTTC.

The chain combines TRBV7-7 with TRBJ2-1; possible D gene TRBD2, 6 bases. V lost 3 bases and J lost 6, with 9 bases in between. CDR1 SSHAT and CDR2 FNYEAQ come from the germline V gene (reference sequence). The CDR3 loop spans 13 amino acids. Written as DNA, the CDR3 is TGTGCCAGCAGCTTCGGGACTTCCAATGAGCAGTTCTTC. Translated: CASSFGTSNEQFF.

The V and J genes are TRBV20-1 and TRBJ2-5; the D gene is possibly TRBD2 (5 bases). The CDR3 loop spans 14 amino acids. The germline CDR1 and CDR2 sequences are DFQATT and SNEGSKA (reference sequence). Trimming cost V 2 bases and J 1 base, with 11 bases left between them. This CDR3 reads CSARRGLIQETQYF. The CDR3 bases are TGCAGTGCTAGACGGGGTTTAATCCAAGAGACCCAGTACTTC.

This clonotype has more than one count but fewer than ten. V and J are TRBV20-1 and TRBJ2-5, with TRBD2 identical over 11 bases. Germline CDR1 DFQATT, CDR2 SNEGSKA (reference sequence). Germline trimming cut 3 bases from V and 4 bases from J; bases unmatched to any gene: 7. The CDR3 runs to 15 residues. In DNA form, the CDR3 reads TGCAGTGCTAGTAGGACTAGCGGGCTCGTAGAGACCCAGTACTTC. Its translation: CSASRTSGLVETQYF.

This chain uses TRBV30 with TRBJ2-1, with D maybe TRBD2 (5 bases). The CDR3 loop spans 11 amino acids. V dropped 2 bases and J dropped 15 bases, with 14 bases sitting between them. Per the germline V gene, CDR1 is GTSNPN and CDR2 is SVGIG (reference sequence). CDR3 loop: CAWSLAWYSFF. CDR3 nucleotides: TGTGCCTGGAGTCTAGCTTGGTATTCGTTCTTC.

This chain joins TRBV7-2 and TRBJ1-6; D is ambiguous. This CDR3 contains 13 residues. The V end was cut by 5 bases, the J end by 7 bases, with 9 bases between. The germline V gene encodes CDR1 SGHTA and CDR2 FQGNSA. Written as DNA, the CDR3 is TGTGCCAGCAGCGCGGATATCAATTCACCCCTCCACTTT. It translates to CASSADINSPLHF.

The rearrangement uses TRBV29-1 and TRBJ2-5, with 11 positions matching TRBD1. V lost 8 bases, J lost 1 base, and 6 bases stayed unmatched. CDR3 length: 14 residues. Germline values: CDR1 SQVTM, CDR2 ANQGSEA. The CDR3 DNA reads as TGCAGCACCACTGGACAGGGGGCCCAAGAGACCCAGTACTTC. This sequence encodes CSTTGQGAQETQYF.

The J gene is TRBJ1-5, the V gene TRBV3-1, with unresolved D. V was trimmed by 1 base and J by 2 bases, leaving 6 bases between them. Germline V gives CDR1 LGHDT, CDR2 YNNKEL (reference sequence). The length of the CDR3 is 14 residues. CDR3 nucleotide sequence: TGTGCCAGCAGCCAAGTTCAAGGCAATCAGCCCCAGCATTTT. Its protein product is CASSQVQGNQPQHF.

This clonotype was recorded a few times. The CDR3 coding sequence is TGCGCCAGCAGCCAAGCCGGATCCGGCTATGGCTACACCTTC. Protein product: CASSQAGSGYGYTF. This rearrangement joins TRBV4-3 to TRBJ1-2; the D is unclear. The CDR3 sequence is 14 residues long. Trimming stripped 1 base from V and 4 bases from J, with 10 bases between. Germline V lookup: CDR1 LGHNA, CDR2 YSLEER.

The chain recombines TRBV7-2 with TRBJ2-1; D is possibly TRBD2 (6 bases). From germline, CDR1 is SGHTA and CDR2 FQGNSA. Trimming removed 1 base at V and 0 bases at J, with 10 bases between. The CDR3 has 16 amino acids. In nucleotides, the CDR3 is TGTGCCAGCAGCTTAGATGGGAGGAGCTCCTACAATGAGCAGTTCTTC. Protein product: CASSLDGRSSYNEQFF.

The chain carries TRBV20-1 and TRBJ1-5; D gene uncertain. CDR3 size: 14 residues. The V end was cut by 7 bases, the J end by 2 bases, with 15 bases between. CDR1 and CDR2 from the germline V gene are DFQATT and SNEGSKA (reference sequence). The CDR3 nucleotides are TGCAGTGGACAAGGGCCCTCCGGCAATCAGCCCCAGCATTTT. It translates to CSGQGPSGNQPQHF.

The chain carries TRBV9 and TRBJ2-2; D might be TRBD1 (6 bases). The length of the CDR3 is 16 residues. Germline V gene data show CDR1 as SGDLS and CDR2 as YYNGEE. V lost 1 base to trimming and J lost 3 bases, with 13 bases between them. In DNA form, the CDR3 reads TGTGCCAGCAGCGTACGAATAGGGGGTCACACCGGGGAGCTGTTTTTT. The encoded protein is CASSVRIGGHTGELFF.

This clonotype was counted between two and nine times. This chain connects TRBV20-1 to TRBJ2-1; TRBD2 agrees at 11 bases. Germline lookup yields CDR1 DFQATT and CDR2 SNEGSKA (reference sequence). This CDR3 is 15 amino acids long. Trimming at V came to 3 bases and at J to 9 bases, leaving 10 bases not matched to a gene. The CDR3 bases are TGCAGTGCTAGGGGCCTAGCGGGGGGAGTCGGTGAGCAGTTCTTC. Its translation is CSARGLAGGVGEQFF.

The rearrangement joins TRBV28 to TRBJ2-5; D is perhaps TRBD1 or TRBD2 (5 bases each). This CDR3 contains 16 residues. Trimming cost V 3 bases and J 3 bases, with 17 bases left between them. Germline-derived CDR1 and CDR2 are MDHEN and SYDVKM. DNA of the CDR3: TGTGCCAGCAGTTTTGATCGGGACGCCAATAAAGAGACCCAGTACTTC. Translating gives CASSFDRDANKETQYF.

The chain combines TRBV7-6 with TRBJ1-4; no clear D. V was shortened by 7 bases and J by 8 bases, with 17 bases between the two germline ends. The CDR3 totals 14 residues. Looked up from germline, CDR1 is SGHVS and CDR2 is FNYEAQ. The CDR3 bases are TGTGCCAGCAAGCAAGCGGTCTCCTTCGAAAAACTGTTTTTT. This codes for CASKQAVSFEKLFF.